The 22 T cell receptor beta chains presented below share a single source sample, sequenced in a study of shared clonotypes between healthy human individuals. Data came from immunoSEQ multiplex PCR; TCRdb stores just in-frame clones and leaves some out. The table shows 950,000 to 1,100,000 clones, with about 70% occurring only once. The sequenced sample consisted of memory CD4+ T cells sorted from blood. Sample subset: CD45RA-negative fraction. All receptors derive from a man aged 18 to 29 in good health.

The chain joins TRBV4-1 to TRBJ1-1; D ambiguous. V was pared by 1 base and J by 1 base, with 7 bases between. The CDR3 runs 14 residues. CDR1 and CDR2 from the germline V gene are MGHRA and YSYEKL. CDR3 amino acids: CASSQGTANTEAFF. Here the CDR3 DNA reads TGCGCCAGCAGCCAAGGGACGGCGAACACTGAAGCTTTCTTT.

CDR3 in amino acids: CASSQEAVAYEQYF. The CDR3, as DNA: TGCGCCAGCAGCCAAGAAGCGGTAGCCTACGAGCAGTACTTC. The chain is built from TRBV4-3 and TRBJ2-7, with D possibly TRBD2 on 5 matching bases. V was clipped by 0 bases and J by 2 bases, with 8 bases between them. Germline-derived CDR1 and CDR2 are LGHNA and YSLEER. The CDR3 is made up of 14 amino acids.

This chain joins TRBV19 and TRBJ2-2, with D perhaps matching TRBD1 (6 bases). This CDR3 region has 15 residues. The germline gives CDR1 LNHDA, CDR2 SQIVND (reference sequence). V was cut by 4 bases and J by 4 bases, with 13 bases left in between. CDR3 sequence reads: CASSRTRGSTGELFF. DNA of the CDR3: TGTGCCAGTAGTAGAACCAGGGGTTCCACCGGGGAGCTGTTTTTT.

The V and J genes are TRBV7-8 and TRBJ1-5; D not certain. The germline gives CDR1 SGHVS, CDR2 FQNEAQ. The V end was cut by 8 bases, the J end by 2 bases, with 13 bases between. The CDR3 length is 14 residues. The CDR3 loop is CASRPAGGNQPQHF. As DNA, the CDR3 is TGTGCCAGCCGACCAGCCGGGGGCAATCAGCCCCAGCATTTT.

The gene calls are TRBV15 and TRBJ1-5; D not certain. The CDR3 totals 15 residues. The germline gives CDR1 LNHNV, CDR2 YYDKDF (reference sequence). V gave up 1 base and J gave up 4 bases, with 11 bases separating them. CDR3 sequence (DNA): TGTGCCACCAGCAGAGCCGCGGCAGGTAATCAGCCCCAGCATTTT. It codes for CATSRAAAGNQPQHF.

This chain links TRBV18 with TRBJ2-3, with D hard to call. Germline CDR1 and CDR2: KGHSH and LQKENI. This CDR3 comprises 12 residues. The V end lost 2 bases, the J end lost 6 bases, and 6 bases lay between the germline ends. CDR3 nucleotides: TGTGCCAGCTCACCAACTTCGGATACGCAGTATTTT. Translating it yields CASSPTSDTQYF.

This chain uses TRBV4-1 with TRBJ2-1, with TRBD2 as a possible D gene (5 bases). The CDR3 sequence is 15 residues long. V shed 0 bases and J shed 1 base, with 7 bases lying between them. Germline lookup yields CDR1 MGHRA and CDR2 YSYEKL. The CDR3 DNA is TGCGCCAGCAGCCAAGAATGGGAGTCCTACAATGAGCAGTTCTTC. Translating gives CASSQEWESYNEQFF.

The chain employs TRBV7-6 and TRBJ2-7, with 11 bases fitting TRBD2. The CDR3 totals 14 residues. The ends lost 0 bases at V and 9 bases at J; junction bases unmatched: 4. Looked up from germline, CDR1 is SGHVS and CDR2 is FNYEAQ. CDR3 protein: CASSLASGGEAQYF. Written as DNA, the CDR3 is TGTGCCAGCAGCTTAGCTAGCGGGGGGGAGGCGCAGTACTTC.

As to this clone: A far bigger clonotype differs at one base, so this is likely a read error. The CDR3 here is CANSRTSGREETQYF. The CDR3, as DNA: TGTGCCAACAGCCGGACTAGCGGGAGGGAAGAGACCCAGTACTTC. V gene TRBV14 combines with J gene TRBJ2-5; 15 bases match TRBD2. The CDR3 is 15 amino acids. CDR1 SGHDN and CDR2 FVKESK come from the germline V gene.

The V and J genes are TRBV10-1 and TRBJ2-2, with 7 bases lining up with TRBD1. The junction had 9 bases not matched to a gene; V was cut back by 3 bases and J by 8 bases. This CDR3 spans 15 amino acids. Germline values: CDR1 WNHNN, CDR2 SYGVQD (reference sequence). The CDR3 DNA reads as TGCGCCAGCAGTGAAGGGGACAGCGATAGAGGGGAGCTGTTTTTT. This translates into CASSEGDSDRGELFF.

The chain links TRBV9 to TRBJ2-2, with 10 bases identical to TRBD1. Germline loops: CDR1 SGDLS, CDR2 YYNGEE. CDR3 size: 15 residues. V lost 3 bases and J lost 7; bases outside the gene matches: 6. CDR3 in DNA: TGTGCCAGCAGCGGTTTGACAGGGGGCTTCGGGGAGCTGTTTTTT. Its translation: CASSGLTGGFGELFF.

The chain combines TRBV7-3 with TRBJ1-4; TRBD1 might be the D (5 bases). The germline V gene encodes CDR1 SGHTA and CDR2 FQGTGA. Trimming removed 4 bases from V and 8 bases from J, with 17 bases in between. The CDR3 spans 15 residues. CDR3 region: CASSSRGRRGEKLFF. The CDR3 DNA is TGTGCCAGCAGCTCCCGGGGGAGGCGTGGCGAAAAACTGTTTTTT.

This clone was counted a single time. The chain employs TRBV7-2 and TRBJ2-7; D perhaps matches TRBD1 (5 bases). CDR3 size: 15 residues. V lost 5 bases to trimming and J lost 3 bases, with 17 bases between them. Germline V lookup: CDR1 SGHTA, CDR2 FQGNSA. The CDR3 loop reads CASSPREGVVYEQYF. The CDR3 region has the DNA TGTGCCAGCAGCCCAAGGGAAGGGGTCGTCTACGAGCAGTACTTC.

The CDR3 sequence: CASSPPLASEQFF. The CDR3 bases are TGCGCCAGCAGCCCTCCTCTAGCGAGTGAGCAGTTCTTC. The gene calls are TRBV5-1 and TRBJ2-1; D perhaps matches TRBD2 (6 bases). The CDR3 runs 13 residues. CDR1 and CDR2 from the germline V gene are SGHRS and YFSETQ. V gave up 4 bases and J gave up 9 bases, with 14 bases separating them.

This rearrangement joins TRBV9 to TRBJ2-3, with TRBD2 matching 8 bases. This CDR3 region has 14 residues. V shed 3 bases and J 4 bases; nucleotides not matched to a gene: 4. Germline V lookup: CDR1 SGDLS, CDR2 YYNGEE. Written as DNA, the CDR3 is TGTGCCAGCAGCGCCGGGGGGGCGGCAGATACGCAGTATTTT. This codes for CASSAGGAADTQYF.

This clone appeared a single time. The gene calls are TRBV30 and TRBJ1-2; the D gene is possibly TRBD1 (5 bases). The CDR3 length is 13 residues. V was shortened by 4 bases and J by 2 bases, with 11 bases between the two germline ends. Germline values: CDR1 GTSNPN, CDR2 SVGIG (reference sequence). In nucleotides, the CDR3 is TGTGCCTGGATCCAGGGATCCAACTATGGCTACACCTTC. It specifies CAWIQGSNYGYTF. Full variable domain (outside the CDR3, taken from reference TRBV30 and TRBJ1-2): SQTIHQWPATLVQPVGSPLSLECTVEGTSNPNLYWYRQAAGRGLQLLFYSVGIGQISSEVPQNLSASRPQDRQFILSSKKLLLSDSGFYLCAWIQGSNYGYTFGSGTRLTVV.

This chain links TRBV5-1 with TRBJ2-2; TRBD2 agrees at 10 bases. This CDR3 region has 16 residues. The V gene end was trimmed by 2 bases and the J gene end by 5 bases; junction bases not matched to a gene: 6. Germline lookup yields CDR1 SGHRS and CDR2 YFSETQ. Written as DNA, the CDR3 is TGCGCCAGCAGCTTTCTAGCGGGGGCCCTAACCGGGGAGCTGTTTTTT. It codes for CASSFLAGALTGELFF.

The J gene is TRBJ2-6, the V gene TRBV7-3; a possible D gene is TRBD1 (6 bases). V was pared by 6 bases and J by 1 base, with 10 bases between. CDR3 size: 15 residues. Germline CDR1 is SGHTA and CDR2 is FQGTGA. The CDR3 bases are TGTGCCAGCAGTTCGAGGGGGTCTGGGGCCAACGTCCTGACTTTC. Translation gives CASSSRGSGANVLTF.

This chain links TRBV9 with TRBJ2-7; 10 bases map to TRBD1. CDR1 and CDR2 from the germline V gene are SGDLS and YYNGEE. CDR3 length: 14 residues. Trimming removed 3 bases from V and 7 bases from J; junction bases left unmatched: 7. The CDR3: CASSGQGATGEQYF. DNA of the CDR3: TGTGCCAGCAGCGGACAGGGGGCGACGGGGGAGCAGTACTTC.

Regarding this clone: Other DNA sequences within the sample encode an identical CDR3. V usage is TRBV19 and J usage is TRBJ2-7, with D perhaps given as TRBD1 or TRBD2 (5 bases each). The CDR3 has 13 amino acids. V was shortened by 4 bases and J by 0 bases, with 7 bases between the two germline ends. Per germline, CDR1 LNHDA and CDR2 SQIVND (reference sequence). The CDR3 is CASSTGTSYEQYF. The CDR3 DNA reads as TGTGCCAGTAGTACCGGGACCTCCTACGAGCAGTACTTC.

The V call is TRBV2, the J call TRBJ2-2; TRBD1 matches at 9 bases. CDR3 size: 15 residues. CDR1 and CDR2 (germline): SNHLY, FYNNEI. V shed 6 bases and J 4 bases; nucleotides not matched to a gene: 6. The CDR3: CASSRTGDGTGELFF. CDR3 bases: TGTGCCAGCAGCCGGACAGGGGACGGCACCGGGGAGCTGTTTTTT.

V usage is TRBV5-1 and J usage is TRBJ2-3, with 10 bases identical to TRBD2. The germline V gene encodes CDR1 SGHRS and CDR2 YFSETQ. V shed 1 base and J 2 bases; nucleotides not matched to a gene: 16. This CDR3 has 20 residues. The CDR3 reads CASSLRLGPNLAGVTDTQYF. DNA of the CDR3: TGCGCCAGCAGCTTGCGCCTTGGGCCTAACCTAGCGGGAGTCACAGATACGCAGTATTTT.